The clone carrying this T cell receptor (beta chain) has just one count. Its antigen is as yet unknown. The method was immunoSEQ multiplex PCR; TCRdb's version includes in-frame clones alone and lacks a portion of them. This table has over 150,000 clones, roughly nine tenths appearing once. This specimen belongs to a study of T cell responses to AZD1222 COVID-19 vaccine. Looking at the study overall: Second doses that came at about 4 or about 12 weeks were put together.

Study results and limitations: Seropositive AZD1222 recipients at baseline numbered only five or six. Spike-specific TCR breadth and depth rose after two AZD1222 doses. Repertoires were obtained solely post-peak T cell response.

The clonotype originates from an adult in good health. Specimen: peripheral blood, collected on day 0 of AZD1222 vaccination.

This CDR3 is CASSLGPLGSTDTQYF. CDR3 nucleotides: TGTGCCAGCAGCTTAGGCCCCCTAGGTAGCACAGATACGCAGTATTTT. J is TRBJ2-3 and V is TRBV7-2, with D unresolved. CDR1 is SGHTA and CDR2 is FQGNSA in the germline V gene. The V gene lost 1 base and the J gene lost 0 bases, with 11 bases spanning the gap. The CDR3 runs 16 residues.